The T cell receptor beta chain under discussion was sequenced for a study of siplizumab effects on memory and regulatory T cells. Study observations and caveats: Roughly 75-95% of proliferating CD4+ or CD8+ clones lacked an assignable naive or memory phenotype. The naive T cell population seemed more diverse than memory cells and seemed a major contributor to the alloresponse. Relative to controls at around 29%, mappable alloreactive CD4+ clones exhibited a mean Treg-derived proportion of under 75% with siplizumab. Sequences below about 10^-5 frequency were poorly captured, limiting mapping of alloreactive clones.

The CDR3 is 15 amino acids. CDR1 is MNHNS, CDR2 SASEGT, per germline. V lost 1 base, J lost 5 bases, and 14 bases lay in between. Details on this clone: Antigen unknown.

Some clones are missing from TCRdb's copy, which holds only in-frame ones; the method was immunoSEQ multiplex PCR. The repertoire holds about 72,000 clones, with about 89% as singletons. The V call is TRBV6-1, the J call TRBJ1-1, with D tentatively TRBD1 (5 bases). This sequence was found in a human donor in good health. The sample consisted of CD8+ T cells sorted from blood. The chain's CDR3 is CASSEVAGLGTEAFF. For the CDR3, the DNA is TGTGCCAGCAGTGAAGTGGCAGGGTTAGGGACTGAAGCTTTCTTT.